This T cell receptor beta chain comes out of a study of memory CD4+ T cells and cytomegalovirus serostatus. Regarding the study as a whole: Median bootstrapped AUC for CMV status was just under 0.97 originally, 0.75 to 0.91 US-trained. The CMV-associated TCR signature appears largely within the CD4+ memory repertoire.

There are 16 residues in the CDR3. The ends lost 4 bases at V and 4 bases at J; junction bases unmatched: 10. Germline V lookup: CDR1 SGHTS, CDR2 YDEGEE. Measured with immunoSEQ multiplex PCR; TCRdb has only the in-frame clones, and not every one. The sample consists of roughly 45,000 clones, approximately 80% of them appearing once. To note about this clone: Its antigen remains unknown.

Single viable CD3+CD4+CD8-CD45RO+ cells were sorted as the memory CD4+ T cells. V is TRBV5-8 and J is TRBJ2-1; 8 bases are a match to TRBD1. The source material was memory CD4+ T cells from blood. The clonotype comes from an adult in good health and CMV-seronegative. CDR3 sequence (DNA): TGTGCCAGCAGCCCAGGGACAGGAGTTTTATACAATGAGCAGTTCTTC. It specifies CASSPGTGVLYNEQFF.